This T cell receptor (beta chain) was sequenced during a study of T cells in Graves' hyperthyroidism and ophthalmopathy (dated 2019 in TCRdb). The study in broad terms: Peripheral blood samples were taken at initial diagnosis, before any treatment was given. Prospective prediction of ophthalmopathy was tested in an independent validation cohort of under 20 hyperthyroidism patients and some 17 patients who later progressed to ophthalmopathy. The study also compared thyroid tissue and blood T-cell repertoires from five or six Graves' hyperthyroidism patients. TCR Vbeta CDR3 sequencing of 130 to 150 peripheral blood samples (approximately 44 ophthalmopathy, about 74 hyperthyroidism and approximately 17 progressor patients) is reported in the paper. The 95 to 100 discovery patients were divided at random into training and test sets in a 7:3 ratio. After sampling, hyperthyroidism patients received methimazole starting at 30 mg daily, and ophthalmopathy patients received high-dose intravenous methylprednisolone. To identify TCR V-J signatures that set the groups apart, the researchers used a discovery cohort of 90 to 100 patients, made up of under 45 with Graves' ophthalmopathy and around 58 with stable Graves' hyperthyroidism.

TCR beta CDR3 regions were amplified from RNA transcripts. For the first round of RT-PCR on the TCR CDR3, the HTBI primer set was used together with the Qiagen OneStep RT-PCR kit. Libraries were constructed in a second round of multiplex PCR, after which size selection and purification were carried out. Paired-end sequencing of the libraries was performed with 100 bp reads on an Illumina HiSeq2000. Regarding the original processing steps: SOAPnuke was used to process the raw data, throwing out any read that contained adapters or uncalled bases, had a mean Phred below 15, or lacked an exact constant-primer or identifier match. High-quality paired reads were merged using COPE v1.2.5, and each unique nucleotide sequence was defined as a clonotype. Clonotypes were aligned to IMGT TRBV, TRBD and TRBJ reference segments using MiTCR v1.1. The analysis included only V-J combinations with a frequency above 0.0001, which together covered approximately 99% of the repertoires. A TCS score was defined as the ratio of F50 (clonal expansion) to E x V (chaos), with BLOSUM62-based TCRdist applied between CDR3 peptides within each V-J. Welch's t-statistics and random forest reduced several hundred V-J features to 10 to 15, which were used in a naive Bayes classifier (R e1071). The public reads were quality trimmed at Q25 with fastp and then assembled into clones with MiXCR by TCRdb, keeping productive beta chains. Entries that share a CDR3 protein sequence are merged under the most common genes and DNA. The V and J calls shown here were made by TCRdb, not taken from the authors' results. For this sample the table gives roughly 400,000 distinct CDR3 sequences, of which more than 20% were detected only once. The biggest ten clones account for roughly 70% of the sample.

Graves' hyperthyroidism was defined as stable when no progression to ophthalmopathy occurred over 18 months of follow-up. Hyperthyroidism patients were aged 18 to 65 years and newly diagnosed, with disease duration of less than 2 months. Exclusion was applied to patients with uncontrolled infections, other autoimmune diseases, pregnancy or lactation. Diagnoses were based on clinical symptoms, serum thyroxine and TRAb, thyroid ultrasound and orbital computed tomography. PBMCs were separated from approximately 9.9 ml of fresh peripheral blood using Ficoll-Paque density gradient centrifugation. Total RNA was extracted with Trizol reagent, and quality was checked on an Agilent 2100 Bioanalyzer. Study-level results and caveats: In validation, the model predicted progression to ophthalmopathy a median of about 6.8 months before onset, with 70% to 71% sensitivity and 72.22% specificity. A 13 V-J signature model separated ophthalmopathy from stable hyperthyroidism, with approximately 86% sensitivity and 81% to 82% specificity in cross-validation and 80%/75% in testing. Most expanded thyroid clonotypes (frequency above 0.001) were also detected in blood, a finding suggesting that blood repertoires may reflect thyroid immune responses. No statistical method was used to set the sample size in advance, and investigators knew the group allocation.

This clonotype was found many times. There is no known antigen for this receptor. The record has no base qualities; no much larger clone is one base away. From the cysteine up to the phenylalanine, the CDR3 has a length of 15 residues. Only CDR3 DNA remains: 45 bases, in frame from the first base. CDR1 and CDR2 are read off the germline V gene as MDHEN and SYDVKM. The V end gives up 5 bases and the J end 2 bases, leaving 7 bases in the junction not matched to a gene. The sequence was obtained from a man in his fifties with Graves' hyperthyroidism. Rearrangement joined TRBV28 to TRBJ2-7; TRBD1 lines up with 9 middle nucleotides. Sequenced sample: blood. The CDR3: CASSPLRTGAYEQYF. The DNA sequence reads TGTGCCAGCAGTCCCCTCCGGACAGGGGCCTACGAGCAGTACTTC. This CDR3, with the reference TRBV28 and TRBJ2-7 proteins standing in past its ends, gives the full variable domain DVKVTQSSRYLVKRTGEKVFLECVQDMDHENMFWYRQDPGLGLRLIYFSYDVKMKEKGDIPEGYSVSREKKERFSLILESASTNQTSMYLCASSPLRTGAYEQYFGPGTRLTVT.